This T cell receptor beta chain was identified during a study of cytotoxic CD8 clonotypes in ibrutinib-treated CLL. Background on the study: Once treatment had gone on for a median of 12 months, range 6 to 36, response samples were drawn.

This clone was found a few times. The CDR3 loop spans 14 amino acids. The junction had 4 bases not matched to a gene; V was cut back by 2 bases and J by 6 bases. Germline CDR1 reads MDHEN; CDR2 reads SYDVKM. TCRdb keeps only in-frame clones here, not all; method: immunoSEQ multiplex PCR. The repertoire holds 150,000 to 200,000 clones, with around 80% as singletons. The source of this sequence is a human donor with chronic lymphocytic leukemia. The sample was PBMCs, taken after 24 months of ibrutinib treatment. This chain connects TRBV28 to TRBJ2-7; 10 nucleotides agree with TRBD1. The CDR3 DNA follows: TGTGCCAGCAGTTTAGGGACAGGGGTTGGCGAGCAGTACTTC. As protein: CASSLGTGVGEQYF.